A single sample is the source of the 6 T cell receptor beta chains below, sequenced in a study of cytomegalovirus exposure and HLA in healthy donors. Primers included in the PCR were 60 Vbeta and 13 Jbeta primers. Measured with immunoSEQ multiplex PCR; TCRdb has only the in-frame clones, and not every one. In the table there are some 120,000 clones, roughly 83% of which are singletons. Material: PBMCs. Receptors originate from a man between 18 and 29 years old in good health and CMV-seronegative.

The chain couples TRBV28 to TRBJ2-7; 9 bases map to TRBD1. Germline V gives CDR1 MDHEN, CDR2 SYDVKM. This CDR3 has 15 residues. J gave up 5 bases and V 6 bases, and 11 bases lay outside the gene matches. CDR3 DNA: TGTGCCAGCAGGGAGGCCGGGACAGGGTTCGACGAGCAGTACTTC. Translation gives CASREAGTGFDEQYF. Based on the CDR3 plus reference TRBV28 and TRBJ2-7, the full variable domain is DVKVTQSSRYLVKRTGEKVFLECVQDMDHENMFWYRQDPGLGLRLIYFSYDVKMKEKGDIPEGYSVSREKKERFSLILESASTNQTSMYLCASREAGTGFDEQYFGPGTRLTVT.

This chain joins TRBV7-3 and TRBJ2-1; a weak D match, TRBD1 (6 bases). Deletions cut 5 bases from V and 9 bases from J, with 20 bases between. The germline CDR1 and CDR2 sequences are SGHTA and FQGTGA. CDR3 length equals 15 residues. The CDR3 reads CASSNRGGSETEQFF. The CDR3 DNA sequence: TGTGCCAGCAGCAATAGAGGGGGTAGCGAGACTGAGCAGTTCTTC.

The rearrangement joins TRBV9 to TRBJ2-3; no firm D call. Trimming stripped 0 bases from V and 0 bases from J, with 8 bases between. This CDR3 is built from 15 residues. Germline CDR1 and CDR2: SGDLS and YYNGEE. The CDR3 is CASSVGLSSTDTQYF. In DNA, the CDR3 is TGTGCCAGCAGCGTAGGACTTTCTAGCACAGATACGCAGTATTTT.

The chain has TRBV4-3 and TRBJ2-1, with 7 bases lining up with TRBD2. The V gene's germline CDR1 is LGHNA and CDR2 YSLEER. CDR3 length: 19 residues. With 1 base clipped from V and 3 bases from J, the junction kept 15 bases outside the gene matches. The CDR3 sequence is CASSQAPFPSGTLYNEQFF. CDR3 in DNA: TGCGCCAGCAGCCAAGCCCCGTTTCCTAGCGGTACCCTCTACAATGAGCAGTTCTTC.

This clone was counted only a few times. This chain links TRBV5-1 with TRBJ2-2; TRBD2 matches at 7 bases. CDR3 size: 15 residues. The V gene end was trimmed by 3 bases and the J gene end by 5 bases; junction bases not matched to a gene: 7. Looked up from germline, CDR1 is SGHRS and CDR2 is YFSETQ. The CDR3 DNA sequence: TGCGCCAGCAGCTGGGACTATATGGGTACCGGGGAGCTGTTTTTT. Translation: CASSWDYMGTGELFF.

CDR3 nucleotide sequence: TGTGCCAGCAGTGCCTCCCCGGGACTAGCGGGAGTCTCCTACAATGAGCAGTTCTTC. Amino acids: CASSASPGLAGVSYNEQFF. This rearrangement joins TRBV6-1 to TRBJ2-1, with 14 bases identical to TRBD2. CDR1 is MNHNS, CDR2 SASEGT, per germline. CDR3 length: 19 amino acids. Germline trimming cut 4 bases from V and 0 bases from J; bases unmatched to any gene: 8.